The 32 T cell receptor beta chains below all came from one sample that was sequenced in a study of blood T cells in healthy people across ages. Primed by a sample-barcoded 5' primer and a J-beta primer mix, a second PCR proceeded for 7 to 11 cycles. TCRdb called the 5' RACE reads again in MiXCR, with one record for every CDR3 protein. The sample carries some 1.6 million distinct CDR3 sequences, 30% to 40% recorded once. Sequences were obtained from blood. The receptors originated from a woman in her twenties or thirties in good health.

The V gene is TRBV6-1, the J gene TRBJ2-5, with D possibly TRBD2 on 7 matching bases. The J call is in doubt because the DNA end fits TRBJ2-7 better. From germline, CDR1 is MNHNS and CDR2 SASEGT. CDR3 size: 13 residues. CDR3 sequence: CASTSAGAFEQYF. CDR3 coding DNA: TGTGCCAGCACTTCGGCGGGGGCGTTCGAGCAGTACTTC.

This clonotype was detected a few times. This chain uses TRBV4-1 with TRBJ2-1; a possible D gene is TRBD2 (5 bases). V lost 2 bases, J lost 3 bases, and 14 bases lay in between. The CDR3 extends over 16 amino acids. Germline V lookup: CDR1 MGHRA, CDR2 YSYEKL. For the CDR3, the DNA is TGCGCCAGCAGCCAATTTGGCGGGCCACTCTACAATGAGCAGTTCTTC. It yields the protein CASSQFGGPLYNEQFF.

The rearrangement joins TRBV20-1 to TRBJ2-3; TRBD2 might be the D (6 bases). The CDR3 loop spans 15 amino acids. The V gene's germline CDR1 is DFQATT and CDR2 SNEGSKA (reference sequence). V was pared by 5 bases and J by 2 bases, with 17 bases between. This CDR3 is CSAEGSRGHTDTQYF. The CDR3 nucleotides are TGCAGTGCTGAAGGATCGCGGGGTCACACAGATACGCAGTATTTT.

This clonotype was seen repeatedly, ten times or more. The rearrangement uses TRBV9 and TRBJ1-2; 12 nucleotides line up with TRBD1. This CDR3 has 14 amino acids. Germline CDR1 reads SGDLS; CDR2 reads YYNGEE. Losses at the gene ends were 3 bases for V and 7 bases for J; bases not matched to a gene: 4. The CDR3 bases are TGTGCCAGCAGCGCGGGACAGGGGGCTAGTGGCTACACCTTC. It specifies CASSAGQGASGYTF. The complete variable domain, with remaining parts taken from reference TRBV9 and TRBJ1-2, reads DSGVTQTPKHLITATGQRVTLRCSPRSGDLSVYWYQQSLDQGLQFLIQYYNGEERAKGNILERFSAQQFPDLHSELNLSSLELGDSALYFCASSAGQGASGYTFGSGTRLTVV.

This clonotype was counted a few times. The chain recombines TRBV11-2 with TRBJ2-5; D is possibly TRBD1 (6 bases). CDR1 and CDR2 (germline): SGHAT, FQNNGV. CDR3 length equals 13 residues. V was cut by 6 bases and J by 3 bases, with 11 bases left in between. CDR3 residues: CASRDRLKETQYF. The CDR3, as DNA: TGTGCCAGCAGGGACAGACTAAAAGAGACCCAGTACTTC.

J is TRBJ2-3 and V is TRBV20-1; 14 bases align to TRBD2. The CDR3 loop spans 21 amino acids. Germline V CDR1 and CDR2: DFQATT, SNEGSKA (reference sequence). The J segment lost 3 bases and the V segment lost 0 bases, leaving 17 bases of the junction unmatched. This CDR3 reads CSAREPFRGTSGSGRTDTQYF. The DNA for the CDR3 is TGCAGTGCTAGAGAGCCCTTCCGGGGGACTAGCGGGAGTGGTAGGACAGATACGCAGTATTTT.

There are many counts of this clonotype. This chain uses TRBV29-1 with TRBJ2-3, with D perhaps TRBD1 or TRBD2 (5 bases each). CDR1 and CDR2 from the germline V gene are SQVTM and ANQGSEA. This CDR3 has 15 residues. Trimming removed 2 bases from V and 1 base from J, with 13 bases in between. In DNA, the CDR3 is TGCAGCGTTGAATTTCACGGGGACGGCACAGATACGCAGTATTTT. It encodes CSVEFHGDGTDTQYF.

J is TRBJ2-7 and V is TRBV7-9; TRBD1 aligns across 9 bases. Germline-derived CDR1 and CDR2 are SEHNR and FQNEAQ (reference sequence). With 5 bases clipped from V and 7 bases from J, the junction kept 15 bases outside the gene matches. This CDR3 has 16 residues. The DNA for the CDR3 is TGTGCCAGCAGCCCCTGCGCAAAGGGACAGGGCGGAGAGCAGTACTTC. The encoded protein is CASSPCAKGQGGEQYF.

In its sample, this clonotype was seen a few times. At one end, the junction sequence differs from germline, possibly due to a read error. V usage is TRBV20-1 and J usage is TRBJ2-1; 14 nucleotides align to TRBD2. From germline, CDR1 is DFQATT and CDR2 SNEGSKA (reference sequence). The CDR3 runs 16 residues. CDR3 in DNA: TGCAGTGTTTACGGGACTAGCGGGAGCTCCTATAATGAGCAGTTCTTC. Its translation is CSVYGTSGSSYNEQFF.

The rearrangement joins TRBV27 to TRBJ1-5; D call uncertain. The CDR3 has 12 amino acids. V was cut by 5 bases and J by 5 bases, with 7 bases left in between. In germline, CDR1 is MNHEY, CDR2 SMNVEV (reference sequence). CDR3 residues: CASSMRDQPQHF. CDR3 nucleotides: TGTGCCAGCAGTATGAGGGATCAGCCCCAGCATTTT.

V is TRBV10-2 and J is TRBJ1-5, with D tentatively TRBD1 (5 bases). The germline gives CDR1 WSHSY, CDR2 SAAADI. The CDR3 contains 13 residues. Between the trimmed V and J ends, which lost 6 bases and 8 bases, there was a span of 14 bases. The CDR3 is CASRRQTDEPQHF. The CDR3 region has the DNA TGCGCCAGCAGGAGACAGACCGACGAGCCCCAGCATTTT.

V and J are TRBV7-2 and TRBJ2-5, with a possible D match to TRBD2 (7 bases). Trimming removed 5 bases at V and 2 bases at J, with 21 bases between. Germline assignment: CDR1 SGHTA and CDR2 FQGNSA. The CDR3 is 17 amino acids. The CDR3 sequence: CASSQGRDSGAQETQYF. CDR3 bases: TGTGCCAGCAGCCAGGGGAGGGATAGCGGTGCTCAAGAGACCCAGTACTTC.

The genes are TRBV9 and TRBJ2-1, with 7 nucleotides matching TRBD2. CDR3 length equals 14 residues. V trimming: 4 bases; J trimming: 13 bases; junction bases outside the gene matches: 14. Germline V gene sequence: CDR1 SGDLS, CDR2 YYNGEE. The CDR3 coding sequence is TGTGCCAGCAGCTCCGGACTAGTAGTGGAGACCCAGTTCTTC. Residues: CASSSGLVVETQFF.

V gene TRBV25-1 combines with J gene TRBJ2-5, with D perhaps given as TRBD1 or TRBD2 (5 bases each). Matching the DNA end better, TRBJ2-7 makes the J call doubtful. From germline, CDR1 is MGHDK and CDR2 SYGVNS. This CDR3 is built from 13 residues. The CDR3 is CASRRGARDEQYF. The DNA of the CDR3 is TGTGCCAGCAGGAGGGGAGCCAGGGACGAGCAGTACTTC.

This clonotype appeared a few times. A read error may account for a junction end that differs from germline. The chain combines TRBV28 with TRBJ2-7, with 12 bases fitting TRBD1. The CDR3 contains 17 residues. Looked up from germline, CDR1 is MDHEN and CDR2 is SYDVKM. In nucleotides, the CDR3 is TGTGCCAGCAGTTACCAAACGCCGGGACAGGGGGCCTATGAGCAGTACTTC. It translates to CASSYQTPGQGAYEQYF. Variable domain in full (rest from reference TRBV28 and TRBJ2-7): DVKVTQSSRYLVKRTGEKVFLECVQDMDHENMFWYRQDPGLGLRLIYFSYDVKMKEKGDIPEGYSVSREKKERFSLILESASTNQTSMYLCASSYQTPGQGAYEQYFGPGTRLTVT.

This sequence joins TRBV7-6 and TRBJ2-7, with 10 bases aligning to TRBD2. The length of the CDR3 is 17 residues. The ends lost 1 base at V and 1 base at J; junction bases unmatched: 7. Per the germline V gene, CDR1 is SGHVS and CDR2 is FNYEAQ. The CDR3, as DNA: TGTGCCAGCAGCTTAGGTCTTCTAGCGGGGGTTTCCTACGAGCAGTACTTC. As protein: CASSLGLLAGVSYEQYF.

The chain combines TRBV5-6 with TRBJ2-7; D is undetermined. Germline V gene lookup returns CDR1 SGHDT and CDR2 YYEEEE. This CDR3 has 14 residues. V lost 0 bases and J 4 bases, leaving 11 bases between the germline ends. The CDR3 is CASSLGEKQYEQYF. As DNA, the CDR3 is TGTGCCAGCAGCTTGGGAGAAAAGCAGTACGAGCAGTACTTC.

DNA for the CDR3: TGCGCCAGCAGCTTCGTAGGAGGACCCTATGAGGGCTACACCTTC. Amino acid sequence: CASSFVGGPYEGYTF. V usage is TRBV4-1 and J usage is TRBJ1-2; D is uncertain. Per the germline V gene, CDR1 is MGHRA and CDR2 is YSYEKL. Trimming removed 5 bases from V and 8 bases from J, with 21 bases in between. This CDR3 contains 15 residues.

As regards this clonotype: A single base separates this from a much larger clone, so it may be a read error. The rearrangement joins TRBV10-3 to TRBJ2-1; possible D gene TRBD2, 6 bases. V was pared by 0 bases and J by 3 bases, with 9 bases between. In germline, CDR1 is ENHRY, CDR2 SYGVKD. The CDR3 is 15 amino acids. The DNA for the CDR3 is TGTGCCATCAGTGAGTCGGGGGAGGACTACAATGAGCAGTTCTTC. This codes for CAISESGEDYNEQFF.

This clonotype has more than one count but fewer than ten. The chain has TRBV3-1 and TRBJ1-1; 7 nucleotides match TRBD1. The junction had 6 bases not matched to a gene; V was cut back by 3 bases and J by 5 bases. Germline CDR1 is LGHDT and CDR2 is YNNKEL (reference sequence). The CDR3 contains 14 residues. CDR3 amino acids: CASSQSGGGTEAFF. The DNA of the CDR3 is TGTGCCAGCAGCCAGTCAGGGGGTGGGACTGAAGCTTTCTTT.

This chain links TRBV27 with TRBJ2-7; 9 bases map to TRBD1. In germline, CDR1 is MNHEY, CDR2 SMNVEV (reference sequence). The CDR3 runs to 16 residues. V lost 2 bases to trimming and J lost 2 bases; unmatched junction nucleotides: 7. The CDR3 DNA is TGTGCCAGCAGTTTACGCGACAGGGGGGATCCCTACGAGCAGTACTTC. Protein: CASSLRDRGDPYEQYF.

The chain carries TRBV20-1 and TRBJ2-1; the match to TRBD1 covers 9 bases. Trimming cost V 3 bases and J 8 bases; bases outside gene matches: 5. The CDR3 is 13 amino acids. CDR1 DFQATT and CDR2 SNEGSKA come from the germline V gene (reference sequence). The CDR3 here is CSASGTGFDEQFF. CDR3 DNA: TGCAGTGCTAGCGGGACAGGGTTTGATGAGCAGTTCTTC.

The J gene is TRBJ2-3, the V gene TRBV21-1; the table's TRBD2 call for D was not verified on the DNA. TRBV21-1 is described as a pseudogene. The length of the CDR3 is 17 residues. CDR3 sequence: CASRNEESGNKTDTQYF. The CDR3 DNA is TGTGCCAGCAGAAACGAAGAGAGCGGAAATAAAACAGATACGCAGTATTTT.

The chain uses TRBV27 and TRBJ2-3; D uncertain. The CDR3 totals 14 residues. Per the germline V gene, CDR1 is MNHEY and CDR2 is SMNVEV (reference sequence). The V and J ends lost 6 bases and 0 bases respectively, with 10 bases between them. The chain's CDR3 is CASRLNESTDTQYF. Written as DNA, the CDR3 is TGTGCCAGCAGGCTCAATGAAAGCACAGATACGCAGTATTTT.

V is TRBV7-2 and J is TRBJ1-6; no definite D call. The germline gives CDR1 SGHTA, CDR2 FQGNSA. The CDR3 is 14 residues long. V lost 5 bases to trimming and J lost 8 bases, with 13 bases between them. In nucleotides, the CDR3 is TGTGCCAGCAGCCGACGCCAGGCTGATTCACCCCTCCACTTT. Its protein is CASSRRQADSPLHF.

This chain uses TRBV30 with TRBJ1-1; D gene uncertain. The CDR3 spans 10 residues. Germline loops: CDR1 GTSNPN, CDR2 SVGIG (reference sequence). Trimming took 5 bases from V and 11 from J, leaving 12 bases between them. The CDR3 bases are TGTGCCTGGGGGGAAGGAAGGGCTTTCTTT. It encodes CAWGEGRAFF.

CDR3 nucleotides: TGTGCCAGCAGTTTACCGGGGGGACGGGTAAGAGATACGCAGTATTTT. It translates to CASSLPGGRVRDTQYF. The J gene is TRBJ2-3, the V gene TRBV28, with 7 bases matching TRBD2. The CDR3 consists of 16 residues. With V trimmed by 2 bases and J by 5 bases, 10 bases remained unmatched. Germline loops: CDR1 MDHEN, CDR2 SYDVKM.

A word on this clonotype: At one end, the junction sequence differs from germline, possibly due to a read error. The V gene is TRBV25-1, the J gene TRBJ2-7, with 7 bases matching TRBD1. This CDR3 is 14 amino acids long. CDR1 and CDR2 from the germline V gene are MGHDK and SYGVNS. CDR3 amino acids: CASSDWTGSNEQYF. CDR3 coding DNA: TGTGCCAGCAGTGACTGGACAGGCTCCAACGAGCAGTACTTC.

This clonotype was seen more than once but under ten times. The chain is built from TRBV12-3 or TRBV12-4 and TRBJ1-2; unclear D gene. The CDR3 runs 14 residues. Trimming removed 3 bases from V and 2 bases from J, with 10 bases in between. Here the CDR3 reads CASSLSSPNYGYTF. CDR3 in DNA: TGTGCCAGCAGTTTGTCCAGCCCGAACTATGGCTACACCTTC.

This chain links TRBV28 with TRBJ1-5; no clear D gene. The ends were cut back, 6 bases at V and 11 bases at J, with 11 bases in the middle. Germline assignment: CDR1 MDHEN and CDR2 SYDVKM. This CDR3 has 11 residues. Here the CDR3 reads CASSSSVAQHF. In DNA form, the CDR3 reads TGTGCCAGCAGCTCGAGTGTGGCCCAGCATTTT.

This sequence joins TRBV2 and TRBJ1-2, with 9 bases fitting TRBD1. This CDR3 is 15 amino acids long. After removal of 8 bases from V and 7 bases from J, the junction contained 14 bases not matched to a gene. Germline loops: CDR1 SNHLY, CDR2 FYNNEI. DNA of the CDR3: TGTGCCAGCCGGACAGGGGATCGTCGATCTTCTGGCTACACCTTC. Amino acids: CASRTGDRRSSGYTF.

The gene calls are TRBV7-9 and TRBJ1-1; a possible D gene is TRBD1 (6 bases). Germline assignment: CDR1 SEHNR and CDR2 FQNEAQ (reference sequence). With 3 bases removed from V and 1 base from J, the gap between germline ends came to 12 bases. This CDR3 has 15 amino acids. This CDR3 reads CASSFRQESNTEAFF. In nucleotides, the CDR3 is TGTGCCAGCAGCTTTAGACAGGAATCGAACACTGAAGCTTTCTTT.